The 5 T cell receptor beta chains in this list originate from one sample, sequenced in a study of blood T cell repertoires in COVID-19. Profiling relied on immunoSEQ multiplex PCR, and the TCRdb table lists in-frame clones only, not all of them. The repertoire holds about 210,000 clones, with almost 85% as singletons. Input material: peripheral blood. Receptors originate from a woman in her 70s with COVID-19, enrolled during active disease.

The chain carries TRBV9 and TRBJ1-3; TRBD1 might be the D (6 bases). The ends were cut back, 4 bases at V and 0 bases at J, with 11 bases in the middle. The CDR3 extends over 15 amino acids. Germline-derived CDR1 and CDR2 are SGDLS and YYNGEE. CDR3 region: CASSFTGNSGNTIYF. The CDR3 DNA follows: TGTGCCAGCAGCTTCACAGGGAACTCTGGAAACACCATATATTTT.

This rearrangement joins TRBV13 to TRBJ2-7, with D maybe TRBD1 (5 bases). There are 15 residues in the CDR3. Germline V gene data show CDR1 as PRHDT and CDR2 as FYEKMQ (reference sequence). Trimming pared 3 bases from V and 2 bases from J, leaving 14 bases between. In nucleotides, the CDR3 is TGTGCCAGCAGCTTTCATGTGGTAGGGGCCTACGAGCAGTACTTC. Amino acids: CASSFHVVGAYEQYF.

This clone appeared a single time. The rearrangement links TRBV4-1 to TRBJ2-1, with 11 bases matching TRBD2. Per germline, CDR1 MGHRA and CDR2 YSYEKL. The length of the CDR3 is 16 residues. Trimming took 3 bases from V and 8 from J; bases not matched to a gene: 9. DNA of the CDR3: TGCGCCAGCAGCCAGGAGGTAACTAGCGGGAGCTATGAGCAGTTCTTC. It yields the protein CASSQEVTSGSYEQFF.

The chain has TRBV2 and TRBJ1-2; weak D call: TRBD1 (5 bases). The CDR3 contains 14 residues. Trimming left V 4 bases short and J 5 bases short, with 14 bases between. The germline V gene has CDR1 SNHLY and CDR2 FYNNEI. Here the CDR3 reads CASSVRRTMYGYTF. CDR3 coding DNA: TGTGCCAGCAGTGTGAGACGGACAATGTATGGCTACACCTTC.

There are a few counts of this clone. The CDR3 DNA sequence: TGTGCCAGCAGTTATCTTCCGGGACAGGGACTGATTGGGGCCAACGTCCTGACTTTC. Its protein product is CASSYLPGQGLIGANVLTF. The V gene is TRBV6-2 or TRBV6-3, the J gene TRBJ2-6, with 9 bases fitting TRBD1. This CDR3 contains 19 residues. V lost 3 bases and J lost 3; bases outside the gene matches: 12. Germline V gene data show CDR1 as MNHEY and CDR2 as SVGEGT.